The clone carrying this TCR beta chain was recorded a few times. Antigen: not known. The data were taken from a study of cytomegalovirus exposure and HLA in healthy donors. Study-level results: Previously analyzed data showed that most TCR beta V segments were productive at a frequency of about 87% or about 30%. Several V segments, TRBV6-2 and TRBV6-3 among them, could not be told apart and were dropped. The authors later found most CMV-associated TCR beta chains appeared HLA-restricted. CMV serostatus alone was available as immune exposure information.

Primers: 60 Vbeta forward and 13 Jbeta reverse. Sequencing was performed with immunoSEQ multiplex PCR; in TCRdb, only in-frame clones are kept and a portion is missing. Of some 180,000 clones detected, 12% appear once; the ten largest clones hold under 10%. The V gene lost 4 bases and the J gene lost 10 bases, with 14 bases spanning the gap. The CDR3 totals 13 residues. Germline V gives CDR1 GTSNPN, CDR2 SVGIG (reference sequence). The source is a man aged 50 or older in good health and CMV-seropositive. Input material: PBMCs. This chain uses TRBV30 with TRBJ1-6; TRBD1 might be the D (5 bases). Here the CDR3 reads CAWTLDRRSPLHF. In DNA, the CDR3 is TGTGCCTGGACCCTCGACAGAAGGTCACCCCTCCACTTT.